The 27 T cell receptor beta chains given below trace back to one sample, sequenced in a study of blood T cells in healthy people across ages. The use of a sample-barcoded 5' primer and a J-beta primer mix characterized a second PCR of roughly 6 to 12 cycles. TCRdb itself ran the 5' RACE reads through MiXCR, one entry per CDR3 protein. Among 1.5 million to 2 million distinct CDR3 sequences listed, 28% were seen once. Sequencing was done on a sample of blood. Receptor source: a woman aged 25 to 39 in good health.

The CDR3 reads CASSEGSGSYTF. CDR3 sequence (DNA): TGTGCCAGCAGTGAAGGGTCTGGTAGCTACACCTTC. The rearrangement uses TRBV25-1 and TRBJ1-2; D is unclear. The germline V gene has CDR1 MGHDK and CDR2 SYGVNS. V lost 2 bases, J lost 9 bases, and 10 bases lay in between. CDR3 size: 12 residues.

This clonotype was found a few times. A single base separates this from a much larger clone, so it may be a read error. This chain links TRBV7-2 with TRBJ2-1, with D perhaps matching TRBD1 (5 bases). This CDR3 region has 14 residues. Trimming removed 2 bases at V and 10 bases at J, with 15 bases between. Germline V gene sequence: CDR1 SGHTA, CDR2 FQGNSA. The CDR3 DNA follows: TGTGCCAGCAGCTTAACCAGGGCAACCTACGAGCAGTTCTTC. Its translation: CASSLTRATYEQFF. Complete variable domain (other parts from reference TRBV7-2 and TRBJ2-1): GAGVSQSPSNKVTEKGKDVELRCDPISGHTALYWYRQSLGQGLEFLIYFQGNSAPDKSGLPSDRFSAERTGGSVSTLTIQRTQQEDSAVYLCASSLTRATYEQFFGPGTRLTVL.

This chain uses TRBV6-5 with TRBJ2-7; D may be TRBD2 (6 bases). The CDR3 runs to 15 residues. Germline V gene lookup returns CDR1 MNHEY and CDR2 SVGAGI. V lost 0 bases, J lost 4 bases, and 13 bases lay in between. The CDR3 region has the DNA TGTGCCAGCAGTTACTCTGGTAGGGGAGGTTACGAGCAGTACTTC. Translated: CASSYSGRGGYEQYF.

The chain carries TRBV2 and TRBJ1-1; D gene ambiguous. Per the germline V gene, CDR1 is SNHLY and CDR2 is FYNNEI. The CDR3 consists of 14 residues. V was trimmed by 1 base and J by 0 bases, leaving 6 bases between them. In nucleotides, the CDR3 is TGTGCCAGCAGTGAAGAAACGGTGAACACTGAAGCTTTCTTT. It encodes CASSEETVNTEAFF.

This clonotype was counted between two and nine times. This sequence joins TRBV5-1 and TRBJ1-2; 8 bases line up with TRBD1. The CDR3 spans 14 residues. V lost 2 bases to trimming and J lost 6 bases; unmatched junction nucleotides: 6. Germline-derived CDR1 and CDR2 are SGHRS and YFSETQ. CDR3 protein: CASSLAGGVDGYTF. The DNA for the CDR3 is TGCGCCAGCAGCTTAGCAGGGGGCGTTGATGGCTACACCTTC.

This sequence joins TRBV5-1 and TRBJ2-1, with 11 bases matching TRBD2. This CDR3 region has 16 residues. With V trimmed by 4 bases and J by 3 bases, 6 bases remained unmatched. Germline V CDR1 and CDR2: SGHRS, YFSETQ. The DNA of the CDR3 is TGCGCCAGCAGCCCAAATAGCGGGAGGGACTACAATGAGCAGTTCTTC. It is translated as CASSPNSGRDYNEQFF.

In its sample, this clonotype was seen many times. The rearrangement joins TRBV11-2 to TRBJ2-1, with 8 bases matching TRBD2. V was clipped by 3 bases and J by 4 bases; unmatched bases: 5. Germline CDR1 SGHAT, CDR2 FQNNGV. This CDR3 contains 15 residues. CDR3 residues: CASSFSGGVYNEQFF. The CDR3 nucleotides are TGTGCCAGCAGCTTCTCCGGGGGGGTTTACAATGAGCAGTTCTTC. Full variable domain (remainder filled in from reference TRBV11-2 and TRBJ2-1): EAGVAQSPRYKIIEKRQSVAFWCNPISGHATLYWYQQILGQGPKLLIQFQNNGVVDDSQLPKDRFSAERLKGVDSTLKIQPAKLEDSAVYLCASSFSGGVYNEQFFGPGTRLTVL.

This clonotype has only a few counts. One junction end does not reproduce the germline sequence, and a read error may be involved. The chain couples TRBV11-2 to TRBJ2-4, with 8 nucleotides matching TRBD1. Germline CDR1 and CDR2: SGHAT and FQNNGV. CDR3 length: 14 amino acids. CDR3 bases: TGTGCCGGCAGTCGCGCCGGGACAGGAAACATTCAGTACTTC. It specifies CAGSRAGTGNIQYF.

The V gene is TRBV30, the J gene TRBJ2-7; possibly TRBD1 or TRBD2 for D (7 bases each). This CDR3 is built from 15 residues. Germline V gene sequence: CDR1 GTSNPN, CDR2 SVGIG (reference sequence). Trimming removed 8 bases at V and 3 bases at J, with 23 bases between. CDR3 sequence: CARGGEGTANYEQYF. For the CDR3, the DNA is TGTGCCAGGGGGGGTGAGGGGACAGCGAACTACGAGCAGTACTTC.

The V gene is TRBV12-3 or TRBV12-4, the J gene TRBJ2-3; 8 nucleotides line up with TRBD2. J gave up 4 bases and V 0 bases, and 18 bases lay outside the gene matches. CDR3 size: 20 residues. CDR3 DNA: TGTGCCAGCAGTTTAGCGCCGGGGACCGGGGAGCGGGAGTTCCCAGATACGCAGTATTTT. Protein sequence: CASSLAPGTGEREFPDTQYF.

As for this clonotype: One end of the junction is discordant with germline, which a read error may explain. The chain employs TRBV5-1 and TRBJ2-6, with a tentative D call TRBD1 (6 bases). The CDR3 covers 15 residues. Germline lookup yields CDR1 SGHRS and CDR2 YFSETQ. In DNA form, the CDR3 reads TGCGTCAGCAGCGTCAGGGGCTCTGGGGCCAACGTCCTGACTTTC. Protein: CVSSVRGSGANVLTF.

On this clonotype itself: This may arise from a read error, as a much more abundant clone is one base away. The chain carries TRBV20-1 and TRBJ2-4, with 10 bases fitting TRBD2. Germline values: CDR1 DFQATT, CDR2 SNEGSKA (reference sequence). The CDR3 totals 19 residues. The trim removed 1 base at V and 13 bases at J, leaving 25 bases unmatched. CDR3 protein: CSARVGSNTIAGGRNEQYF. In DNA form, the CDR3 reads TGCAGTGCTAGAGTCGGGTCAAACACCATAGCGGGAGGCCGCAATGAGCAGTACTTC.

This clonotype has at least ten counts. This chain links TRBV29-1 with TRBJ2-7; D tentatively reads TRBD1 or TRBD2 (6 bases each). CDR1 and CDR2 from the germline V gene are SQVTM and ANQGSEA. The germline V and J ends were trimmed by 5 bases and 3 bases, with 14 bases remaining between them. The CDR3 consists of 13 residues. The CDR3 protein is CSVHGGQFYEQYF. Here the CDR3 DNA reads TGCAGCGTTCATGGGGGGCAGTTCTACGAGCAGTACTTC.

In this sample, this clonotype turned up a few times. The rearrangement links TRBV5-1 to TRBJ2-3, with D possibly called TRBD1 or TRBD2 (5 bases each). The CDR3 covers 16 residues. With 4 bases removed from V and 2 bases from J, the gap between germline ends came to 17 bases. Germline V lookup: CDR1 SGHRS, CDR2 YFSETQ. The CDR3 DNA sequence: TGCGCCAGCAGCAGGGGACCCCCCGGGAACACAGATACGCAGTATTTT. Translating gives CASSRGPPGNTDTQYF.

About this clonotype: A read error may be the cause here, since a much bigger clone is one base away. The chain recombines TRBV29-1 with TRBJ2-3; 9 bases map to TRBD2. Germline V gene sequence: CDR1 SQVTM, CDR2 ANQGSEA. The CDR3 has 13 residues. The CDR3 spells CSGLAGNTETQYF. CDR3 DNA: TGCAGCGGCCTAGCGGGAAACACAGAGACGCAGTATTTT.

In its sample, this clonotype was seen a few times. The rearrangement joins TRBV12-5 to TRBJ2-1, with TRBD2 identical over 14 bases. V shed 1 base, J shed 14 bases, and the junction held 7 bases outside the gene matches. In germline, CDR1 is LGHNT, CDR2 FRNRAP. The CDR3 is made up of 15 amino acids. Here the CDR3 reads CASGLAGTSGSLEFF. For the CDR3, the DNA is TGTGCTAGTGGTTTGGCCGGGACTAGCGGGAGTCTGGAGTTCTTC. The variable domain in full, completed from reference TRBV12-5 and TRBJ2-1, reads DARVTQTPRHKVTEMGQEVTMRCQPILGHNTVFWYRQTMMQGLELLAYFRNRAPLDDSGMPKDRFSAEMPDATLATLKIQPSEPRDSAVYFCASGLAGTSGSLEFFGPGTRLTVL.

The chain joins TRBV2 to TRBJ2-3; D is unclear. Germline V lookup: CDR1 SNHLY, CDR2 FYNNEI. Deletions cut 6 bases from V and 2 bases from J, with 9 bases between. The CDR3 is 13 amino acids. CDR3 sequence reads: CASRVEDTDTQYF. The CDR3 nucleotides are TGTGCCAGCAGGGTAGAGGACACAGATACGCAGTATTTT.

This clonotype showed up just a few times. The chain combines TRBV5-1 with TRBJ2-1, with D perhaps assigned TRBD1 or TRBD2 (6 bases each). Trimming took off 4 bases at V and 8 bases at J, with 19 bases between the two ends. The germline gives CDR1 SGHRS, CDR2 YFSETQ. The CDR3 contains 15 residues. The CDR3 nucleotides read TGCGCCAGCAGCCTAGGGGGGCGGGGCTTGGATGAGCAGTTCTTC. It codes for CASSLGGRGLDEQFF. The full variable domain, its missing parts supplied by reference TRBV5-1 and TRBJ2-1, is KAGVTQTPRYLIKTRGQQVTLSCSPISGHRSVSWYQQTPGQGLQFLFEYFSETQRNKGNFPGRFSGRQFSNSRSEMNVSTLELGDSALYLCASSLGGRGLDEQFFGPGTRLTVL.

The chain has TRBV24-1 and TRBJ2-3, with D maybe TRBD1 (5 bases). CDR1 KGHDR and CDR2 SFDVKD come from the germline V gene. The CDR3 is made up of 16 amino acids. The V and J ends lost 7 bases and 6 bases respectively, with 22 bases between them. CDR3 sequence reads: CATSDRQGEGRDTQYF. Here the CDR3 DNA reads TGTGCCACCAGCGACCGTCAGGGTGAAGGGCGGGATACGCAGTATTTT.

The chain recombines TRBV5-8 with TRBJ1-5; D gene ambiguous. This CDR3 region has 14 residues. Germline CDR1 reads SGHTS; CDR2 reads YDEGEE. With 1 base removed from V and 8 bases from J, the gap between germline ends came to 13 bases. The CDR3 bases are TGTGCCAGCAGCTTGTATATGCAGCGCGAGCCCCAGCATTTT. Translating gives CASSLYMQREPQHF.

The J gene is TRBJ2-5, the V gene TRBV2; possibly TRBD2 for D (6 bases). Per the germline V gene, CDR1 is SNHLY and CDR2 is FYNNEI. The V and J ends lost 6 bases and 1 base respectively, with 15 bases between them. The CDR3 runs to 15 residues. The DNA of the CDR3 is TGTGCCAGCAGGGGGGGAGGACCCTTCCAAGAGACCCAGTACTTC. It translates to CASRGGGPFQETQYF.

The J gene is TRBJ2-3, the V gene TRBV9, with D perhaps being TRBD1 or TRBD2 (5 bases each). Trimming took 4 bases from V and 1 from J, leaving 10 bases between them. This CDR3 has 14 residues. From germline, CDR1 is SGDLS and CDR2 YYNGEE. CDR3 loop: CASSMGTRTDTQYF. DNA for the CDR3: TGTGCCAGCAGCATGGGGACCCGCACAGATACGCAGTATTTT.

This clonotype was detected a few times. CDR3 nucleotides: TGCAGTGCTATCGCCCCGACAGGGGGCTCCACAGATACGCAGTATTTT. This translates into CSAIAPTGGSTDTQYF. This chain links TRBV20-1 with TRBJ2-3, with TRBD1 matching 10 bases. The CDR3 runs to 16 residues. Trimming took 4 bases from V and 2 from J; bases not matched to a gene: 9. Germline assignment: CDR1 DFQATT and CDR2 SNEGSKA (reference sequence).

The chain employs TRBV28 and TRBJ2-4, with D possibly being TRBD1 (6 bases). Germline V CDR1 and CDR2: MDHEN, SYDVKM. The CDR3 is 15 amino acids. The V end was cut by 6 bases, the J end by 3 bases, with 15 bases between. The CDR3 protein is CASSPSGVVKNIQYF. CDR3 bases: TGTGCCAGCAGCCCCTCAGGGGTAGTCAAAAACATTCAGTACTTC.

The chain carries TRBV2 and TRBJ1-2, with 8 bases aligning to TRBD1. J lost 6 bases, V lost 4 bases, and 4 bases had no gene match. The CDR3 sequence is 13 residues long. Germline V gene data show CDR1 as SNHLY and CDR2 as FYNNEI. The CDR3 spells CASSGSGGDGYTF. The CDR3 DNA reads as TGTGCCAGCAGTGGGTCAGGGGGCGATGGCTACACCTTC.

The genes are TRBV20-1 and TRBJ2-1; D possibly corresponds to TRBD2 (5 bases). There are 14 residues in the CDR3. V was cut by 5 bases and J by 4 bases, with 15 bases left in between. In germline, CDR1 is DFQATT, CDR2 SNEGSKA (reference sequence). The CDR3: CSAAEAGLYNEQFF. CDR3 bases: TGCAGTGCTGCGGAGGCCGGTCTTTACAATGAGCAGTTCTTC.

At least ten counts were recorded for this clonotype. The chain recombines TRBV29-1 with TRBJ2-7; 10 bases match TRBD1. Trimming cost V 6 bases and J 4 bases; bases outside gene matches: 6. Germline loops: CDR1 SQVTM, CDR2 ANQGSEA. The CDR3 covers 13 residues. CDR3 nucleotides: TGCAGCGTCGGGACAGGGGCTCGGTACGAGCAGTACTTC. Its translation: CSVGTGARYEQYF.